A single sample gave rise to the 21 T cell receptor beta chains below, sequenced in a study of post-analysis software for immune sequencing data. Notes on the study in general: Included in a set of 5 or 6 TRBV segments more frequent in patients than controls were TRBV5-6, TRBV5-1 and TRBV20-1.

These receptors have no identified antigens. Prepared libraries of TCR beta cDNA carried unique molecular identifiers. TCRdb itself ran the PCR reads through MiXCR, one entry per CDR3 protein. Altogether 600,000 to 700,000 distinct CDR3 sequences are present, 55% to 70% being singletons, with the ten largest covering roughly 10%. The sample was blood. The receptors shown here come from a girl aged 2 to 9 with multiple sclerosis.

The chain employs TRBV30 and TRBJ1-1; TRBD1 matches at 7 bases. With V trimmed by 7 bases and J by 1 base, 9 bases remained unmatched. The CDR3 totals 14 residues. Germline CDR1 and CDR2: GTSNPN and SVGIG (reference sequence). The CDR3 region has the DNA TGTGCCTTTCCGCAGGGGGACGAGAACACTGAAGCTTTCTTT. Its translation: CAFPQGDENTEAFF. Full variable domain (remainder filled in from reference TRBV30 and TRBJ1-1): SQTIHQWPATLVQPVGSPLSLECTVEGTSNPNLYWYRQAAGRGLQLLFYSVGIGQISSEVPQNLSASRPQDRQFILSSKKLLLSDSGFYLCAFPQGDENTEAFFGQGTRLTVV.

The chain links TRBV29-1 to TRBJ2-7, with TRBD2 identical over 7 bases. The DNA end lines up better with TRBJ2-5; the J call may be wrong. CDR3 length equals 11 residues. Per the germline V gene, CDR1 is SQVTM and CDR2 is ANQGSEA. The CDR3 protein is CSVVCGGTQYF. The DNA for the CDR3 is TGCAGCGTTGTTTGCGGGGGGACCCAGTACTTC.

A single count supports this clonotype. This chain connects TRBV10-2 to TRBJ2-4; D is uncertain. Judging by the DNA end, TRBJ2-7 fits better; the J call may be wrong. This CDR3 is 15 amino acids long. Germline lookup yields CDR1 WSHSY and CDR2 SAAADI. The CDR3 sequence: CASSAPAGSPYEQYF. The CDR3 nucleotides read TGCGCCAGCAGTGCCCCTGCAGGTTCGCCCTACGAGCAGTACTTC.

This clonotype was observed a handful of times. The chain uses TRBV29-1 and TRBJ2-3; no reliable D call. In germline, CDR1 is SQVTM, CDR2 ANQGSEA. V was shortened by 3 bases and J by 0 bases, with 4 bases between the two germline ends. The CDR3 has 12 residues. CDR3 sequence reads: CSVDGSTDTQYF. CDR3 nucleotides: TGCAGCGTTGATGGGAGCACAGATACGCAGTATTTT.

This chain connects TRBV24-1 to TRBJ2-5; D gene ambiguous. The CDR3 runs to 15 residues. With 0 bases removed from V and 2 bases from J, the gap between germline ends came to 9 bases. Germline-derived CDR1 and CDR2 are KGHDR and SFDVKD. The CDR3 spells CATSDLLLEQETQYF. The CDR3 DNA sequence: TGTGCCACCAGTGATTTGTTGCTAGAACAAGAGACCCAGTACTTC.

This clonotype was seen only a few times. The CDR3 nucleotides read TGTGCCAGCAGCCCTGCGACAGGGACAGAGACCCAGTACTTC. Its translation is CASSPATGTETQYF. This chain links TRBV7-9 with TRBJ2-5; 7 bases map to TRBD1. Looked up from germline, CDR1 is SEHNR and CDR2 is FQNEAQ (reference sequence). The CDR3 runs to 14 residues. V was clipped by 5 bases and J by 4 bases; unmatched bases: 7. Full variable domain (rest looked up from reference TRBV7-9 and TRBJ2-5): DTGVSQNPRHKITKRGQNVTFRCDPISEHNRLYWYRQTLGQGPEFLTYFQNEAQLEKSRLLSDRFSAERPKGSFSTLEIQRTEQGDSAMYLCASSPATGTETQYFGPGTRLLVL.

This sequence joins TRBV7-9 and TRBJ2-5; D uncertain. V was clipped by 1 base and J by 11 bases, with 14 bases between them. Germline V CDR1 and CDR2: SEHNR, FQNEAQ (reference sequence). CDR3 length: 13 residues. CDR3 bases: TGTGCCAGCAGCTTAGGGACGGTGAGAGCTCAGTACTTC. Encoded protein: CASSLGTVRAQYF.

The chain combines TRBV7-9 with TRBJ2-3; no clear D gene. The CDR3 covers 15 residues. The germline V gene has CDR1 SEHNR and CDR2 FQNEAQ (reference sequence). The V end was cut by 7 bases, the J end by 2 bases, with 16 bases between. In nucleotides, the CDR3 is TGTGCCAGCACCAGAGGACCCTACACCACAGATACGCAGTATTTT. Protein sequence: CASTRGPYTTDTQYF.

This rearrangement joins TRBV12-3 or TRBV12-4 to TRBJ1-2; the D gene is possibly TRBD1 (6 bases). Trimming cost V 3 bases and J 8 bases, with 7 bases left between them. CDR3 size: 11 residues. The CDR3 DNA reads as TGTGCCAGCAGTTTTGGGACAGGCTACACCTTC. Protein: CASSFGTGYTF.

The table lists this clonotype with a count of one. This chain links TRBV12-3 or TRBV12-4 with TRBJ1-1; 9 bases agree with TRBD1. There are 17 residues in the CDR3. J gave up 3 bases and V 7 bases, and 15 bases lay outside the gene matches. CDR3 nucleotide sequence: TGTGCCAGCACTAGAGGGACAGGGAGGTTTCAGGACACTGAAGCTTTCTTT. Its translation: CASTRGTGRFQDTEAFF.

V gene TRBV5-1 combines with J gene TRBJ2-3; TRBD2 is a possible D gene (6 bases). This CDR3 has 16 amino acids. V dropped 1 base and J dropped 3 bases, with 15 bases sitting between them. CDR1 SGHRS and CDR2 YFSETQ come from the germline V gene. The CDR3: CASSLFWGDMTDTQYF. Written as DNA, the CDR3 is TGCGCCAGCAGCTTGTTTTGGGGGGATATGACAGATACGCAGTATTTT.

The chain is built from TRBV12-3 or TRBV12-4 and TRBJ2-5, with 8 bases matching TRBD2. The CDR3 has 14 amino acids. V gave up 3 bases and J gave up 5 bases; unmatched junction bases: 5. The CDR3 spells CASSFSSSGETQYF. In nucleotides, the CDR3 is TGTGCCAGCAGTTTCTCGTCTAGCGGGGAGACCCAGTACTTC.

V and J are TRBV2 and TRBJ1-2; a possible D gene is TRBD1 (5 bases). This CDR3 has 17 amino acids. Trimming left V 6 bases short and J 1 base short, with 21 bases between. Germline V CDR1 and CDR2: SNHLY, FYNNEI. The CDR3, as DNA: TGTGCCAGCAGCGACACTGGCGGGGCCCGACGTAACTATGGCTACACCTTC. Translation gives CASSDTGGARRNYGYTF.

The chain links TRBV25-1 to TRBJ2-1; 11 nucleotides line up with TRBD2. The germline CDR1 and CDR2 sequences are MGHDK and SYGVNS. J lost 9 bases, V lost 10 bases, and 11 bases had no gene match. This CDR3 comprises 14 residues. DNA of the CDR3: TGTGCCATCTCCGGTAGCGGGGGGGCAGGTGAGCAGTTCTTC. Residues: CAISGSGGAGEQFF.

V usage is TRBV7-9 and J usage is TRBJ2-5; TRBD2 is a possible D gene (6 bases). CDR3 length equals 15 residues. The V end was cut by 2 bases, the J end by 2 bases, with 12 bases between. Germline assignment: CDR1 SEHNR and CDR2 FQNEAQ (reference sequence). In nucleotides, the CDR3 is TGTGCCAGCAGCTTAAAGGAGGGAACGCAAGAGACCCAGTACTTC. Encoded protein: CASSLKEGTQETQYF. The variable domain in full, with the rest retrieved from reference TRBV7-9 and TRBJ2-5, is DTGVSQNPRHKITKRGQNVTFRCDPISEHNRLYWYRQTLGQGPEFLTYFQNEAQLEKSRLLSDRFSAERPKGSFSTLEIQRTEQGDSAMYLCASSLKEGTQETQYFGPGTRLLVL.

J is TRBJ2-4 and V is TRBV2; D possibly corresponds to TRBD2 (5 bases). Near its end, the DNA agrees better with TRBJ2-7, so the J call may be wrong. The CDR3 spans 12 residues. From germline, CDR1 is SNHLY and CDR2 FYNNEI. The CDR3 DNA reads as TGTGCCAGCAGGGCTGACGGGAACGAGCAGTACTTC. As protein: CASRADGNEQYF.

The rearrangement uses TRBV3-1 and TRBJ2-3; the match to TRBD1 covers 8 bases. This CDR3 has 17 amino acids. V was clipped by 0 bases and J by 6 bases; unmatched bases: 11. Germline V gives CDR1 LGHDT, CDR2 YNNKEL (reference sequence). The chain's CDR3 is CASSQEGQAEPRDTQYF. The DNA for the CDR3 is TGTGCCAGCAGCCAAGAGGGACAGGCTGAACCTAGGGATACGCAGTATTTT.

CDR3 protein: CASSQGHGGEQFF. CDR3 bases: TGTGCCAGCAGCCAAGGCCATGGGGGTGAGCAGTTCTTC. The chain joins TRBV14 to TRBJ2-1; D may correspond to TRBD1 or TRBD2 (5 bases each). The germline V and J ends were trimmed by 1 base and 9 bases, with 10 bases remaining between them. CDR3 length: 13 residues. The germline V gene has CDR1 SGHDN and CDR2 FVKESK.

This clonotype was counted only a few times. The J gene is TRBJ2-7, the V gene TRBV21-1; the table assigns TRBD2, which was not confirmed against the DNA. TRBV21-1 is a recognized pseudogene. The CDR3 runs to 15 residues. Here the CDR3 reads CASEERDSVLYEQYF. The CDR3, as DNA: TGTGCCAGCGAGGAACGGGACTCAGTCCTTTACGAGCAGTACTTC.

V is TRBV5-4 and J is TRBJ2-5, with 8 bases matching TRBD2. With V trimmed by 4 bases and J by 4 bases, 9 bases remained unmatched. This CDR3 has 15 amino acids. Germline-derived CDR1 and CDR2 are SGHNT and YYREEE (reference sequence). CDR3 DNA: TGTGCCAGCAGCCCCGGACCGACTAGCGCAGAGACCCAGTACTTC. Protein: CASSPGPTSAETQYF.

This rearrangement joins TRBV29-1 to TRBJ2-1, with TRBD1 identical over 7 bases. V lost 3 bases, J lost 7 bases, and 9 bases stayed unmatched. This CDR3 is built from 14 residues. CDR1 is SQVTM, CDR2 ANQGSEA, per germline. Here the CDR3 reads CSVEGRQGGNEQFF. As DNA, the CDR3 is TGCAGCGTTGAGGGACGACAGGGCGGGAATGAGCAGTTCTTC.